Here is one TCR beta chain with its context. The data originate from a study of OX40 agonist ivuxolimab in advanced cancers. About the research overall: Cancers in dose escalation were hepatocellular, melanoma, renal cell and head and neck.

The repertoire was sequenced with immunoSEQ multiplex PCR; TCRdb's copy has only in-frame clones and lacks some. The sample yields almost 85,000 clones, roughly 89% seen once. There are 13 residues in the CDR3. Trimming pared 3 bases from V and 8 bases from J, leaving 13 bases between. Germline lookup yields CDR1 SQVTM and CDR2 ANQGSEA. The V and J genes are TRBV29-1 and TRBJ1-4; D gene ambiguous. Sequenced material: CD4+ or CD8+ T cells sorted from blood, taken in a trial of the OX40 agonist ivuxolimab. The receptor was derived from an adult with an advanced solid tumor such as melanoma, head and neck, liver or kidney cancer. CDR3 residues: CSVESPAREKLFF. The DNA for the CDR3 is TGCAGCGTTGAGTCCCCCGCCCGCGAAAAACTGTTTTTT.